Described below is a single T cell receptor (beta chain) sequence and its context. CDR1 SGHTA and CDR2 FQGNSA come from the germline V gene. This CDR3 spans 16 amino acids. Trimming at V came to 6 bases and at J to 2 bases, leaving 4 bases not matched to a gene. This entry comes from a study of blood T cell repertoires in COVID-19. Generated by immunoSEQ multiplex PCR, the TCRdb table keeps only in-frame clones and is missing some. The table records some 85,000 clones, roughly 76% of them present only once. The chain uses TRBV7-2 and TRBJ2-1; 13 bases agree with TRBD2. This receptor was taken from a woman of 80 years or more with active or convalescent COVID-19. The sample taken for sequencing was peripheral blood. The CDR3 here is CASSLTSGGTYNEQFF. The CDR3 DNA reads TGTGCCAGCAGTCTGACTAGCGGGGGGACCTACAATGAGCAGTTCTTC.